This T cell receptor beta chain was obtained from a study of T-cell memory formation after mild COVID-19. Whole-study findings and limits: Balance between CD4 and CD8 was seen in clones contracting day 15 to 85, and a CD4+ lean was seen in later expanders.

One entry per CDR3 protein, called by TCRdb with MiXCR from the 5' RACE reads. The data hold approximately 60,000 distinct CDR3 sequences, with about a tenth observed a single time. This clonotype was observed a few times. Its matching antigen is unknown. V lost 2 bases to trimming and J lost 4 bases, with 8 bases between them. This CDR3 spans 13 amino acids. The material sequenced was PBMCs or a T cell subset sorted from them (not recorded which). The sequence came from a young man who had mild COVID-19 (a few samples of this study predate the infection). Cell type and time point are not known. The chain has TRBV12-3 or TRBV12-4 and TRBJ1-2, with D unresolved. CDR3 amino acids: CASSLRGTYGYTF. In DNA, the CDR3 is TGTGCCAGCAGTTTACGGGGAACCTATGGCTACACCTTC.